This T cell receptor beta chain derives from a study of blood T cell repertoires in COVID-19. At the level of the study: Donors in the United States, Italy and Spain gave samples during acute or convalescent COVID-19. From T cells, B-cell-depleted T cells, or PBMCs came the material, which was cDNA or gDNA.

Trimming cost V 5 bases and J 9 bases, with 20 bases left between them. CDR1 is SGHTA and CDR2 is FQGNSA in the germline V gene. The CDR3 is made up of 15 amino acids. Assay used: immunoSEQ multiplex PCR; TCRdb lists only in-frame clones, some missing. The sample lists 200,000 to 250,000 clones; about 81% were seen once. This clone turned up a few times. The sequence was obtained from a man in his forties who had recovered from COVID-19. The sample consisted of PBMCs or T cells enriched from blood (not recorded which). This chain connects TRBV7-2 to TRBJ2-1; the D gene is possibly TRBD1 (7 bases). The CDR3 spells CASSHAEGAQAEQFF. The CDR3 coding sequence is TGTGCCAGCAGCCACGCGGAGGGGGCGCAGGCTGAGCAGTTCTTC.